Included here is one T cell receptor (beta chain) sequence, with context. Its antigen is unknown. This specimen belongs to a study of OX40 agonist ivuxolimab in advanced cancers. Across the study: Recorded diagnoses for dose-escalation patients were hepatocellular carcinoma, melanoma, renal cell or head and neck cancer. One patient with hepatocellular carcinoma and two with cutaneous melanoma, three in all, had partial responses.

General study findings and limits: Clones of CD4+ and CD8+ blood T cells grew by week 6 at doses of 0.1 to 3.0 mg/kg.

TCRdb's copy holds only in-frame clones and misses some; the assay was immunoSEQ multiplex PCR. The sample shows 81,000 or so clones, around 90% of them seen only once. This CDR3 is 14 amino acids long. CDR1 and CDR2 from the germline V gene are MNHEY and SVGAGI. V dropped 2 bases and J dropped 10 bases, with 16 bases sitting between them. The clonotype originates from an adult with an advanced solid tumor such as melanoma, head and neck, liver or kidney cancer. The rearrangement links TRBV6-5 to TRBJ2-3; D call uncertain. Sequenced here: CD4+ or CD8+ T cells sorted from blood, sampled in a trial of the OX40 agonist ivuxolimab. This CDR3 is CASSYGLGGVAQYF. The DNA of the CDR3 is TGTGCCAGCAGTTACGGCTTAGGTGGGGTTGCGCAGTATTTT.